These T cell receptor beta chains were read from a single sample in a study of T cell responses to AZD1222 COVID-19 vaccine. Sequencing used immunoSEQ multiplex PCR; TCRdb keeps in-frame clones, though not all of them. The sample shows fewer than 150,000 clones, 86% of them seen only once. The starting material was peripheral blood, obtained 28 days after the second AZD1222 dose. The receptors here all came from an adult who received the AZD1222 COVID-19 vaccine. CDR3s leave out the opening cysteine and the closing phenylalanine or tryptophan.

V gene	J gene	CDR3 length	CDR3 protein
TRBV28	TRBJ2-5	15	ASSLFSGTVTQETQY
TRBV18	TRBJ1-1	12	ASSLRRDYTEAF
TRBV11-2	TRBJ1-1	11	ASSLKRNTEAF
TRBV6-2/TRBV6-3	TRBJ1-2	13	ASSYARDPYYGYT
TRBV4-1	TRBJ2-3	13	ASSQDRTVRDTQY
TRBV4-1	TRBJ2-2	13	ASSQDFGSTGELF
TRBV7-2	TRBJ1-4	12	ASSPRQGGEKLF
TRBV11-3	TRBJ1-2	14	AAAARVDTSHYGYT
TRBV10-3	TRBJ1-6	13	AIGTTAQGNSPLH
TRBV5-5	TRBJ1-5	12	ASSLWSFNQPQH
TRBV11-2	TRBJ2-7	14	ASSLRQEGETYEQY
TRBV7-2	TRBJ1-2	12	ASSLAGDNYGYT
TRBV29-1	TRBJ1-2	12	SAAGGPVNYGYT
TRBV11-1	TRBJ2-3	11	ASSLGPTDTQY
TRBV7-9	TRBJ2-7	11	ASGTGGTYEQY
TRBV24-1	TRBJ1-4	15	ATSDGGLGTANEKLF
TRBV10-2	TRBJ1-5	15	ASSAFFRGGGNQPQH
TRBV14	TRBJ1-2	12	ASSQAGTAYGYT
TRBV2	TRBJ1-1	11	ASSQIQGGEAF
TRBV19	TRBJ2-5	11	ASSILGQETQY
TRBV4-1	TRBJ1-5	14	ASSQAQSIGNQPQH
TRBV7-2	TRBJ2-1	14	ASSLVGGMSHNEQF
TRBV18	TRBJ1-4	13	ASSPPRTDDEKLF
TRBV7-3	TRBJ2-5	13	ASSLGYTGQETQY
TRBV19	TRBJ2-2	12	AGRTSFNTGELF
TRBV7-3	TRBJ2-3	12	ASSLGANTDTQY
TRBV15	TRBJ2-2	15	ATSRESAGQDTGELF
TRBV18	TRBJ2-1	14	ASSPSSGSPGNEQF
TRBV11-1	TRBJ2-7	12	ASSLAGGVYEQY
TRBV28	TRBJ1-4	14	ASSFFGDPSDEKLF
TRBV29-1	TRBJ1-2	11	SVPLDGSYGYT
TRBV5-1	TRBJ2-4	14	ASSIGQKLAKNIQY
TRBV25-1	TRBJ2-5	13	ASKPDRGEGETQY
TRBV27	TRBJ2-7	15	ASSLSPSGSRVYEQY
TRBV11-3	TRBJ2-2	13	ASSPHGTNTGELF
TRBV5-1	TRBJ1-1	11	ASREGTNTEAF